Following are 25 T cell receptor beta chains from one sample sequenced in a study of blood T cell repertoires in COVID-19 (dated by TCRdb to about 2020). The receptor library was made with the immunoSEQ multiplex PCR assay. TCRdb obtained this table from immuneACCESS and retained in-frame rearrangements with V and J assigned. These tables miss some clones; where compared with another copy, unresolved V genes account for less than half of the shortfall, and the remainder is unexplained. This sample has about 200,000 clones in its table, and roughly 85% of those were observed once. The ten most abundant clones make up 2.4% of the sample. Input material: peripheral blood. Every receptor here comes from a woman aged 70-85 years with COVID-19, enrolled during active disease.

For this clone: This sample includes further DNA sequences coding for the same CDR3. The chain carries TRBV19 and TRBJ1-2, with 7 nucleotides matching TRBD1. There are 13 residues in the CDR3. The junction had 3 bases not matched to a gene; V was cut back by 6 bases and J by 2 bases. Germline values: CDR1 LNHDA, CDR2 SQIVND (reference sequence). The CDR3 nucleotides are TGTGCCAGTAGCCTACAGGGGAACTATGGCTACACCTTC. It specifies CASSLQGNYGYTF.

V usage is TRBV4-1 and J usage is TRBJ1-3; 8 positions match TRBD1. CDR1 is MGHRA, CDR2 YSYEKL, per germline. CDR3 length: 21 amino acids. J lost 0 bases, V lost 1 base, and 17 bases had no gene match. The CDR3 reads CASSQAFEDRVPYHSGNTIYF. In DNA, the CDR3 is TGCGCCAGCAGCCAAGCCTTCGAGGACAGGGTGCCCTATCACTCTGGAAACACCATATATTTT.

The V call is TRBV28, the J call TRBJ2-5, with D tentatively TRBD2 (6 bases). CDR1 is MDHEN and CDR2 is SYDVKM in the germline V gene. This CDR3 is 15 amino acids long. Trimming removed 5 bases at V and 2 bases at J, with 15 bases between. CDR3 bases: TGTGCCAGCAGTCTATCCGGGAGAAATCAAGAGACCCAGTACTTC. It specifies CASSLSGRNQETQYF.

J is TRBJ1-1 and V is TRBV11-2; D gene unclear. Germline CDR1 reads SGHAT; CDR2 reads FQNNGV. Trimming shortened V by 0 bases and J by 0 bases, and 5 bases separated the two germline ends. The CDR3 has 14 residues. The CDR3 sequence: CASSLDPVNTEAFF. For the CDR3, the DNA is TGTGCCAGCAGCTTAGATCCCGTGAACACTGAAGCTTTCTTT.

The CDR3 reads CASSLGGSGSSEQFF. The CDR3 DNA is TGTGCCAGCAGCTTAGGAGGTAGCGGGAGCAGTGAGCAGTTCTTC. The rearrangement uses TRBV7-6 and TRBJ2-1, with 9 positions matching TRBD2. The length of the CDR3 is 15 residues. Germline V CDR1 and CDR2: SGHVS, FNYEAQ. Trimming cost V 1 base and J 9 bases; bases outside gene matches: 7.

The V call is TRBV6-2 or TRBV6-3, the J call TRBJ2-7, with 14 nucleotides matching TRBD2. Germline-derived CDR1 and CDR2 are MNHEY and SVGEGT. V was pared by 6 bases and J by 5 bases, with 12 bases of the junction left unmatched. This CDR3 has 17 amino acids. For the CDR3, the DNA is TGTGCCAGCAGGCCTCCCACTTCGGGACTAGCGGGAGACGAGCAGTACTTC. Encoded protein: CASRPPTSGLAGDEQYF.

In this sample, this clone turned up many times. The genes are TRBV7-9 and TRBJ1-1; TRBD1 is a possible D gene (5 bases). CDR1 and CDR2 (germline): SEHNR, FQNEAQ (reference sequence). The V end was cut by 2 bases, the J end by 1 base, with 11 bases between. The CDR3 totals 15 residues. This CDR3 reads CASSLSGRRNTEAFF. The CDR3 DNA sequence: TGTGCCAGCAGCTTATCAGGGAGGAGGAACACTGAAGCTTTCTTT.

The genes are TRBV5-6 and TRBJ2-7; no definite D call. V lost 0 bases, J lost 4 bases, and 14 bases lay in between. In germline, CDR1 is SGHDT, CDR2 YYEEEE. The CDR3 totals 15 residues. This CDR3 reads CASSLGVGIPYEQYF. The CDR3 bases are TGTGCCAGCAGCTTGGGGGTGGGCATACCATACGAGCAGTACTTC.

The chain carries TRBV7-9 and TRBJ1-1; D perhaps matches TRBD1 (5 bases). V was shortened by 7 bases and J by 4 bases, with 13 bases between the two germline ends. From germline, CDR1 is SEHNR and CDR2 FQNEAQ (reference sequence). The CDR3 consists of 13 residues. CDR3 DNA: TGTGCCAGCACCTGGGGGGGTCGCACTGAAGCTTTCTTT. Its translation: CASTWGGRTEAFF.

This chain links TRBV5-1 with TRBJ2-3, with D perhaps matching TRBD2 (5 bases). V was cut by 7 bases and J by 0 bases, with 15 bases left in between. Germline V gene sequence: CDR1 SGHRS, CDR2 YFSETQ. This CDR3 is built from 15 residues. CDR3 sequence reads: CASRGLSRSTDTQYF. Here the CDR3 DNA reads TGCGCCAGCCGAGGACTCTCGCGGAGCACAGATACGCAGTATTTT. Drawing the rest from reference TRBV5-1 and TRBJ2-3, the complete variable domain is KAGVTQTPRYLIKTRGQQVTLSCSPISGHRSVSWYQQTPGQGLQFLFEYFSETQRNKGNFPGRFSGRQFSNSRSEMNVSTLELGDSALYLCASRGLSRSTDTQYFGPGTRLTVL.

V is TRBV5-8 and J is TRBJ1-2, with a weak D call TRBD1 (6 bases). CDR3 size: 16 residues. CDR1 and CDR2 from the germline V gene are SGHTS and YDEGEE. V dropped 3 bases and J dropped 4 bases, with 19 bases sitting between them. The CDR3 sequence is CASSSGGGVRVYGYTF. The CDR3 DNA reads TGTGCCAGCAGCTCCGGAGGGGGGGTTCGAGTCTATGGCTACACCTTC.

This chain connects TRBV11-3 to TRBJ2-7; D gene ambiguous. The CDR3 contains 12 residues. CDR1 is SGHNT, CDR2 YENEEA, per germline. The V end lost 5 bases, the J end lost 3 bases, and 8 bases lay between the germline ends. The CDR3 DNA is TGTGCCAGCAGCACCTCAGGCTACGAGCAGTACTTC. This codes for CASSTSGYEQYF. The full variable domain, in which reference TRBV11-3 and TRBJ2-7 provide the parts outside the CDR3, is EAGVVQSPRYKIIEKKQPVAFWCNPISGHNTLYWYLQNLGQGPELLIRYENEEAVDDSQLPKDRFSAERLKGVDSTLKIQPAELGDSAVYLCASSTSGYEQYFGPGTRLTVT.

V usage is TRBV29-1 and J usage is TRBJ1-1; 7 bases line up with TRBD1. Germline V CDR1 and CDR2: SQVTM, ANQGSEA. V dropped 5 bases and J dropped 1; count of bases not matched to a gene: 4. This CDR3 spans 13 amino acids. The CDR3 bases are TGCAGCGTTCGCGGACAGGCGAACACTGAAGCTTTCTTT. Residues: CSVRGQANTEAFF. Drawing the rest from reference TRBV29-1 and TRBJ1-1, the complete variable domain is SAVISQKPSRDICQRGTSLTIQCQVDSQVTMMFWYRQQPGQSLTLIATANQGSEATYESGFVIDKFPISRPNLTFSTLTVSNMSPEDSSIYLCSVRGQANTEAFFGQGTRLTVV.

This chain uses TRBV4-1 with TRBJ2-2; TRBD2 matches at 7 bases. The CDR3 contains 15 residues. Germline values: CDR1 MGHRA, CDR2 YSYEKL. Germline trimming cut 0 bases from V and 5 bases from J; bases unmatched to any gene: 3. The CDR3 is CASSQEWRGTGELFF. CDR3 DNA: TGCGCCAGCAGCCAAGAATGGCGGGGGACCGGGGAGCTGTTTTTT.

This clone was recorded a few times. The CDR3 DNA reads TGTGCCAGCAGTGAGGAGGGGGCAGGCTATGGCTACACCTTC. It yields the protein CASSEEGAGYGYTF. The V and J genes are TRBV2 and TRBJ1-2; TRBD1 agrees at 7 bases. V trimming: 3 bases; J trimming: 4 bases; junction bases outside the gene matches: 5. There are 14 residues in the CDR3. Germline V gene lookup returns CDR1 SNHLY and CDR2 FYNNEI. The complete variable domain, with remaining parts taken from reference TRBV2 and TRBJ1-2, reads EPEVTQTPSHQVTQMGQEVILRCVPISNHLYFYWYRQILGQKVEFLVSFYNNEISEKSEIFDDQFSVERPDGSNFTLKIRSTKLEDSAMYFCASSEEGAGYGYTFGSGTRLTVV.

V is TRBV6-2 or TRBV6-3 and J is TRBJ1-4; D might be TRBD1 (5 bases). This CDR3 has 15 amino acids. V was pared by 1 base and J by 5 bases, with 11 bases between. CDR1 and CDR2 (germline): MNHEY, SVGEGT. In DNA form, the CDR3 reads TGTGCCAGCAGTTACTGGGGCCTAGACAATGAAAAACTGTTTTTT. It yields the protein CASSYWGLDNEKLFF.

As to this clone: This sequence may be a read error, since a much larger clone differs from it by one base. DNA of the CDR3: TGTGCCAGCAGCCGACAGGAGAACACTGAAGCTTTCTTT. This codes for CASSRQENTEAFF. This chain joins TRBV5-4 and TRBJ1-1, with D possibly TRBD1 on 6 matching bases. Germline-derived CDR1 and CDR2 are SGHNT and YYREEE (reference sequence). V lost 4 bases to trimming and J lost 1 base, with 8 bases between them. The CDR3 spans 13 residues.

The gene calls are TRBV6-5 and TRBJ1-1, with 8 bases aligning to TRBD1. Germline values: CDR1 MNHEY, CDR2 SVGAGI. This CDR3 has 15 residues. V shed 6 bases and J 5 bases; nucleotides not matched to a gene: 11. Here the CDR3 DNA reads TGTGCCAGCAGGCGGTCCCTCGACAGGGGAACTGAAGCTTTCTTT. Amino acid sequence: CASRRSLDRGTEAFF.

The genes are TRBV7-9 and TRBJ1-2, with unresolved D. V lost 1 base to trimming and J lost 5 bases, with 20 bases between them. The CDR3 is 17 residues long. Germline CDR1 reads SEHNR; CDR2 reads FQNEAQ (reference sequence). CDR3 region: CASSLDRLEALLYGYTF. CDR3 nucleotide sequence: TGTGCCAGCAGCTTAGATCGGTTGGAGGCCCTACTATATGGCTACACCTTC.

V is TRBV19 and J is TRBJ2-1; D is perhaps TRBD1 (6 bases). There are 14 residues in the CDR3. Germline lookup yields CDR1 LNHDA and CDR2 SQIVND (reference sequence). V was cut by 10 bases and J by 4 bases, with 17 bases left in between. CDR3 nucleotides: TGTGCCACCAGAAGGGACACCCGTTACAATGAGCAGTTCTTC. Translation gives CATRRDTRYNEQFF.

The chain links TRBV4-2 to TRBJ1-1; 7 bases match TRBD1. V was clipped by 7 bases and J by 6 bases; unmatched bases: 17. The CDR3 runs to 16 residues. Germline CDR1 reads LGHNA; CDR2 reads YNFKEQ. This CDR3 reads CASNKGQGEWRAEAFF. CDR3 sequence (DNA): TGTGCCAGCAACAAAGGGCAGGGGGAGTGGAGGGCTGAAGCTTTCTTT.

V gene TRBV3-1 (or the pseudogene TRBV3-2) combines with J gene TRBJ1-6; 11 bases align to TRBD1. J lost 1 base, V lost 4 bases, and 9 bases had no gene match. The CDR3 has 19 residues. Germline CDR1 reads LGHDT; CDR2 reads YNNKEL (reference sequence). CDR3 nucleotides: TGTGCCAGCAGCCCTTCCCGGGACAGGGGGTCATCCTATAATTCACCCCTCCACTTT. The encoded protein is CASSPSRDRGSSYNSPLHF.

The gene calls are TRBV7-2 and TRBJ1-3; no reliable D call. The CDR3 length is 15 residues. The germline CDR1 and CDR2 sequences are SGHTA and FQGNSA. V shed 5 bases and J shed 4 bases, with 15 bases lying between them. CDR3 in amino acids: CASSPPPGSGNTIYF. The CDR3 region has the DNA TGTGCCAGCAGCCCGCCCCCGGGGTCAGGAAACACCATATATTTT. The full variable domain, completed using reference TRBV7-2 and TRBJ1-3, is GAGVSQSPSNKVTEKGKDVELRCDPISGHTALYWYRQSLGQGLEFLIYFQGNSAPDKSGLPSDRFSAERTGGSVSTLTIQRTQQEDSAVYLCASSPPPGSGNTIYFGEGSWLTVV.

V and J are TRBV3-1 (or the pseudogene TRBV3-2) and TRBJ2-7; 11 bases are shared with TRBD1. Trimming removed 4 bases from V and 3 bases from J; junction bases left unmatched: 5. This CDR3 contains 15 residues. The germline V gene encodes CDR1 LGHDT and CDR2 YNNKEL (reference sequence). The CDR3 DNA reads TGTGCCAGCAGCCGATCCGGGACAGGGGGCTACGAGCAGTACTTC. Protein: CASSRSGTGGYEQYF.

This clone turned up a few times. The rearrangement uses TRBV5-1 and TRBJ1-5; D might be TRBD1 (5 bases). With 0 bases removed from V and 3 bases from J, the gap between germline ends came to 10 bases. The germline V gene has CDR1 SGHRS and CDR2 YFSETQ. This CDR3 region has 15 residues. Here the CDR3 DNA reads TGCGCCAGCAGCTTGGGGCAGGGCCCCAATCAGCCCCAGCATTTT. This codes for CASSLGQGPNQPQHF.